The present T cell receptor beta chain was sequenced within a study of OX40 agonist ivuxolimab in advanced cancers. Assay used: immunoSEQ multiplex PCR; TCRdb lists only in-frame clones, some missing. Among 50,000 to 75,000 clones listed, about 85% were seen once. Germline V gene data show CDR1 as SGHTA and CDR2 as FQGNSA. V lost 1 base to trimming and J lost 8 bases, with 12 bases between them. CDR3 length: 14 amino acids. This sequence was found in an adult with an advanced solid tumor such as melanoma, head and neck, liver or kidney cancer. Sequencing used CD4+ or CD8+ T cells sorted from blood, obtained in a trial of the OX40 agonist ivuxolimab. The V gene is TRBV7-2, the J gene TRBJ1-3; no firm D call. CDR3 in DNA: TGTGCCAGCAGCTTAGTCGCCCTGGGAGACACCATATATTTT. It yields the protein CASSLVALGDTIYF.